The clone carrying this T cell receptor (beta chain) was counted between two and nine times. J was trimmed by 7 bases and V by 5 bases; bases with no gene match: 9. The germline gives CDR1 MDHEN, CDR2 SYDVKM. There are 15 residues in the CDR3. In the original analysis: How many nucleated cells were present was estimated from reference gene primer amplification. Data came from immunoSEQ multiplex PCR; TCRdb stores just in-frame clones and leaves some out. V, J and clone size reflect that table, while D and trimming were determined from the DNA. The table lists 150,000 or so clones, approximately 80% of them singletons. The data belong to a study of blood T cell repertoires in COVID-19. Turning to the study itself: The United States, Italy and Spain provided the acute and convalescent COVID-19 samples. PBMCs, B-cell-depleted T cells, or T cells were the source of the cDNA or gDNA that made up the material.

This chain connects TRBV28 to TRBJ1-4, with TRBD1 matching 8 bases. The sequence came from a man aged 55 to 70 with active or convalescent COVID-19. The sample was peripheral blood. This CDR3 is CASSPWTGWREKLFF. Written as DNA, the CDR3 is TGTGCCAGCAGTCCCTGGACAGGGTGGCGTGAAAAACTGTTTTTT.